Listed here are 14 T cell receptor beta chains from one sample, sequenced in a study of cytomegalovirus exposure and HLA in healthy donors. The study ran its PCR with 60 Vbeta and 13 Jbeta primers. Clones were read by immunoSEQ multiplex PCR, and TCRdb kept only the in-frame ones, dropping some. The repertoire has around 200,000 clones, approximately 82% of them found once; the top ten carry about 10%. Specimen: PBMCs. The receptor source for this set is a woman in her fifties or sixties in good health and CMV-seropositive.

The rearrangement uses TRBV29-1 and TRBJ2-1; 9 bases fit TRBD2. The trim removed 3 bases at V and 4 bases at J, leaving 4 bases unmatched. There are 14 residues in the CDR3. Per the germline V gene, CDR1 is SQVTM and CDR2 is ANQGSEA. CDR3 loop: CSVEASGAYNEQFF. In nucleotides, the CDR3 is TGCAGCGTTGAGGCTAGCGGGGCATACAATGAGCAGTTCTTC.

The CDR3 loop is CASSVVSSGGWGTQYF. In DNA, the CDR3 is TGTGCCAGCAGCGTAGTGTCTAGCGGGGGGTGGGGGACCCAGTACTTC. The chain joins TRBV9 to TRBJ2-5; 11 bases agree with TRBD2. Germline CDR1 and CDR2: SGDLS and YYNGEE. This CDR3 has 16 residues. V lost 0 bases to trimming and J lost 7 bases; unmatched junction nucleotides: 8.

The chain couples TRBV15 to TRBJ1-2; D is uncertain. The V end was cut by 1 base, the J end by 1 base, with 7 bases between. The length of the CDR3 is 14 residues. Germline values: CDR1 LNHNV, CDR2 YYDKDF (reference sequence). CDR3 loop: CATSRAVINYGYTF. The CDR3 DNA reads TGTGCCACCAGCAGAGCGGTGATTAACTATGGCTACACCTTC.

CDR3 residues: CASSLLAGGPYEQFF. The CDR3 nucleotides are TGCGCCAGCAGCTTGTTGGCGGGGGGGCCTTATGAGCAGTTCTTC. The J gene is TRBJ2-1, the V gene TRBV5-1; 9 bases fit TRBD2. Germline V gives CDR1 SGHRS, CDR2 YFSETQ. V lost 1 base to trimming and J lost 8 bases; unmatched junction nucleotides: 7. This CDR3 has 15 amino acids.

This clone occurred once. V usage is TRBV5-4 and J usage is TRBJ2-2, with TRBD1 identical over 9 bases. The CDR3 has 16 residues. Germline CDR1 SGHNT, CDR2 YYREEE (reference sequence). Trimming removed 3 bases from V and 0 bases from J; junction bases left unmatched: 3. CDR3 DNA sequence: TGTGCCAGCAGCTCACAGGGGGCGGCGAACACCGGGGAGCTGTTTTTT. Residues: CASSSQGAANTGELFF. The full variable domain, rest sourced from reference TRBV5-4 and TRBJ2-2, is ETGVTQSPTHLIKTRGQQVTLRCSSQSGHNTVSWYQQALGQGPQFIFQYYREEENGRGNFPPRFSGLQFPNYSSELNVNALELDDSALYLCASSSQGAANTGELFFGEGSRLTVL.

This chain links TRBV9 with TRBJ2-7; TRBD1 matches 8 bases. CDR1 and CDR2 (germline): SGDLS, YYNGEE. Unmatched junction bases numbered 11, after V lost 3 bases and J lost 3 bases. The CDR3 is 16 residues long. CDR3 coding DNA: TGTGCCAGCAGCGGGACCCCCGGGACAGGTCGCTACGAGCAGTACTTC. Encoded protein: CASSGTPGTGRYEQYF.

This clone was counted between two and nine times. CDR3 in DNA: TGTGCCAGTGGGGCCTCCAGGAACACTGAAGCTTTCTTT. Encoded protein: CASGASRNTEAFF. This sequence joins TRBV2 and TRBJ1-1; a possible D gene is TRBD1 (5 bases). CDR1 is SNHLY, CDR2 FYNNEI, per germline. The V end was cut by 9 bases, the J end by 1 base, with 12 bases between. The CDR3 has 13 amino acids.

The CDR3 loop is CASSSRLRGRRVIGELFF. The CDR3 coding sequence is TGTGCCAGCAGCTCTCGCCTTAGGGGCAGGAGGGTTATCGGGGAGCTGTTTTTT. The J gene is TRBJ2-2, the V gene TRBV7-8, with a weak D call TRBD2 (6 bases). V lost 4 bases and J lost 7, with 25 bases in between. Germline V gene lookup returns CDR1 SGHVS and CDR2 FQNEAQ. The CDR3 extends over 18 amino acids.

V gene TRBV7-3 combines with J gene TRBJ2-3, with TRBD2 matching over 9 bases. The CDR3 covers 15 residues. J lost 2 bases, V lost 2 bases, and 2 bases had no gene match. Germline assignment: CDR1 SGHTA and CDR2 FQGTGA. The CDR3 sequence is CASSLLAGTTDTQYF. The CDR3 bases are TGTGCCAGCAGCTTACTAGCGGGGACCACAGATACGCAGTATTTT.

The V and J genes are TRBV5-1 and TRBJ2-3, with D tentatively TRBD1 (8 bases). This CDR3 has 16 amino acids. Germline V CDR1 and CDR2: SGHRS, YFSETQ. V lost 0 bases, J lost 4 bases, and 15 bases lay in between. The CDR3 nucleotides read TGCGCCAGCAGCTTGGCCTGGACAGGGAGGGCAGATACGCAGTATTTT. Translated, it gives CASSLAWTGRADTQYF.

The V call is TRBV19, the J call TRBJ1-3, with 9 bases fitting TRBD1. V lost 6 bases to trimming and J lost 7 bases; unmatched junction nucleotides: 7. This CDR3 is built from 14 residues. Per the germline V gene, CDR1 is LNHDA and CDR2 is SQIVND (reference sequence). The CDR3, as DNA: TGTGCCAGTAGACGGACAGGGGTAAAGAACACCATATATTTT. Translating it yields CASRRTGVKNTIYF.

This clone has a handful of counts. The V call is TRBV6-4, the J call TRBJ1-5; D not certain. V shed 7 bases and J shed 0 bases, with 7 bases lying between them. The CDR3 has 13 residues. Germline loops: CDR1 MRHNA, CDR2 SNTAGT. The CDR3 sequence: CASTGNSNQPQHF. For the CDR3, the DNA is TGTGCCAGCACAGGAAATAGCAATCAGCCCCAGCATTTT.

This rearrangement joins TRBV30 to TRBJ2-5; TRBD2 is a possible D gene (5 bases). Germline CDR1 GTSNPN, CDR2 SVGIG (reference sequence). The CDR3 length is 13 residues. Trimming took 1 base from V and 3 from J, leaving 9 bases between them. The CDR3 DNA reads as TGTGCCTGGAGTGGAGGGAGAGAAGAGACCCAGTACTTC. Translating it yields CAWSGGREETQYF.

The gene calls are TRBV11-1 and TRBJ2-7; tentatively, D is TRBD2 (5 bases). The germline CDR1 and CDR2 sequences are SGHAT and FQDESV (reference sequence). V was shortened by 5 bases and J by 6 bases, with 11 bases between the two germline ends. The CDR3 covers 12 residues. This CDR3 reads CASSLRAGEQYF. CDR3 DNA: TGTGCCAGCAGCCTCCGGGCGGGCGAGCAGTACTTC.